This T cell receptor (beta chain) was sequenced for a study of ipilimumab plus nivolumab after autologous stem cell transplantation. Overall study context: A median of 8 nivolumab and 5 or 6 ipilimumab doses were given.

Checkpoint therapy with ipilimumab 1 mg/kg began 14 to 28 days after transplant. Here immunoSEQ multiplex PCR was the method, and the copy in TCRdb shows in-frame clones only, minus some. The sample holds 3,000 or so clones, under 85% seen once. On this clone: Antigen unknown.

Whole-study results and caveats: Authors suggest TCR repertoire, Treg phenotype and gut microbiota support further study.

Here the sequenced sample was PBMCs, taken in a trial of ipilimumab plus nivolumab as post-transplant consolidation. This clonotype was obtained from a male donor with primary mediastinal lymphoma.

The CDR3 DNA sequence: TGTGCCAGCAGCCGACGCGGGAGGGGCACAGATACGCAGTATTTT. As protein: CASSRRGRGTDTQYF. This chain connects TRBV28 to TRBJ2-3, with TRBD2 matching 9 bases. CDR3 length equals 15 residues. CDR1 is MDHEN and CDR2 is SYDVKM in the germline V gene. V shed 6 bases and J 1 base; nucleotides not matched to a gene: 5.